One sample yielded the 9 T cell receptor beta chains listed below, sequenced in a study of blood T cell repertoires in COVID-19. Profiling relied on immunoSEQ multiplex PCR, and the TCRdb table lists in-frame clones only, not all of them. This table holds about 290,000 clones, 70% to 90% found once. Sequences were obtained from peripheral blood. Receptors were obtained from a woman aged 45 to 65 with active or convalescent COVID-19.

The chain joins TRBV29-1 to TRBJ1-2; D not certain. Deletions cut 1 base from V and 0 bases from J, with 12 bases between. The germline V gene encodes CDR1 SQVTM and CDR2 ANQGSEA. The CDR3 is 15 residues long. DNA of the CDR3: TGCAGCGTTGAAGGAGGCGGTCCAACTAACTATGGCTACACCTTC. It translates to CSVEGGGPTNYGYTF.

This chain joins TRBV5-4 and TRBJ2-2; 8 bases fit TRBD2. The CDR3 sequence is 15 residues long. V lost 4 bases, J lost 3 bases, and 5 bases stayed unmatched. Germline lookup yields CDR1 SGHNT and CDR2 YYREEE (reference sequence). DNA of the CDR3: TGTGCCAGCAGCCGGGGGACTAGGCACACCGGGGAGCTGTTTTTT. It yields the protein CASSRGTRHTGELFF. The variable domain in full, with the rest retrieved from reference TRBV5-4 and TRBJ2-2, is ETGVTQSPTHLIKTRGQQVTLRCSSQSGHNTVSWYQQALGQGPQFIFQYYREEENGRGNFPPRFSGLQFPNYSSELNVNALELDDSALYLCASSRGTRHTGELFFGEGSRLTVL.

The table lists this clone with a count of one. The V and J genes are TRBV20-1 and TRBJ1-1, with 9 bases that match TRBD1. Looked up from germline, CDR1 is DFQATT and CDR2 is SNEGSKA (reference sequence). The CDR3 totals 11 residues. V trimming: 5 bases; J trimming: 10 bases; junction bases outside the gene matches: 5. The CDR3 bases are TGCAGTGCTCGCGGACAGGGGAGAGCTTTCTTT. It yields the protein CSARGQGRAFF.

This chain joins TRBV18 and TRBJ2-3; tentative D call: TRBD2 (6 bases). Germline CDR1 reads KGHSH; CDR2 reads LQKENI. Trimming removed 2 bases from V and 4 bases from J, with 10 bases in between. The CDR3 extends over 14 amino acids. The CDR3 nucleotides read TGTGCCAGCTCACCAGGGGCGGGGTCAGATACGCAGTATTTT. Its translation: CASSPGAGSDTQYF.

The CDR3 sequence is CASSQQGARTEAFF. In DNA form, the CDR3 reads TGTGCCAGCAGCCAACAGGGGGCGCGGACTGAAGCTTTCTTT. This chain joins TRBV3-1 (or the pseudogene TRBV3-2) and TRBJ1-1; 8 bases agree with TRBD1. V shed 2 bases, J shed 5 bases, and the junction held 4 bases outside the gene matches. There are 14 residues in the CDR3. The germline CDR1 and CDR2 sequences are LGHDT and YNNKEL (reference sequence).

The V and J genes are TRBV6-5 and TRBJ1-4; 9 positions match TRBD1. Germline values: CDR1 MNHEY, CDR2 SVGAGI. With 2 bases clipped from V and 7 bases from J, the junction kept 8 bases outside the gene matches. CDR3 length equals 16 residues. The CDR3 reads CASSYPAGTGFEKLFF. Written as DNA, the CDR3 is TGTGCCAGCAGTTACCCCGCCGGGACAGGGTTTGAAAAACTGTTTTTT.

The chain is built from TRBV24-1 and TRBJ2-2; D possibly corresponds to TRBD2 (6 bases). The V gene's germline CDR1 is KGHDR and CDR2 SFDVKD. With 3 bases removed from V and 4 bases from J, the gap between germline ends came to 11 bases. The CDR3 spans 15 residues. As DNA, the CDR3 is TGTGCCACCAGTGATGGCGGGACGTTCACCGGGGAGCTGTTTTTT. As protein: CATSDGGTFTGELFF.

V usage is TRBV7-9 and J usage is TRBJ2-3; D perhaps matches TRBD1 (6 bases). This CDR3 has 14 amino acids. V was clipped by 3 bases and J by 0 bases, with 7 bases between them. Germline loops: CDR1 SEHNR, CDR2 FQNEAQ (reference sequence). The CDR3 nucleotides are TGTGCCAGCAGCTTTACAGGGAGCACAGATACGCAGTATTTT. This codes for CASSFTGSTDTQYF. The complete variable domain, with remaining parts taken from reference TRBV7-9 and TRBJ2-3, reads DTGVSQNPRHKITKRGQNVTFRCDPISEHNRLYWYRQTLGQGPEFLTYFQNEAQLEKSRLLSDRFSAERPKGSFSTLEIQRTEQGDSAMYLCASSFTGSTDTQYFGPGTRLTVL.

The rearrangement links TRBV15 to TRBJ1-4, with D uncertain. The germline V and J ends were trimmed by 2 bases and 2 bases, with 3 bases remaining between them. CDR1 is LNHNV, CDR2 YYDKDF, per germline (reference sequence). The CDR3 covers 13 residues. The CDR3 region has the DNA TGTGCCACCAGCAGACAGACTAATGAAAAACTGTTTTTT. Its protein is CATSRQTNEKLFF. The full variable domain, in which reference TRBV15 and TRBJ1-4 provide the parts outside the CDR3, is DAMVIQNPRYQVTQFGKPVTLSCSQTLNHNVMYWYQQKSSQAPKLLFHYYDKDFNNEADTPDNFQSRRPNTSFCFLDIRSPGLGDTAMYLCATSRQTNEKLFFGSGTQLSVL.